Listed below are T cell receptor beta chains from one sample, sequenced in a study of blood T cell repertoires in COVID-19. Profiled with immunoSEQ multiplex PCR; TCRdb holds only in-frame clones, not every one. The sample shows hundreds of thousands of clones, 82% of them seen only once. Specimen: PBMCs or T cells enriched from blood (not recorded which). The origin of the receptors is a woman aged 55-70 years who had recovered from COVID-19. CDR3s include the opening cysteine and the closing phenylalanine or tryptophan. D genes are given only for firm matches. Not all rows give a size; the values are once, few, many and, for expanded clones, a class.

clone_size	cdr3_length	d_call	j_call	v_call	cdr3_nt	cdr3_aa
few	15	.	TRBJ2-3	TRBV6-2/TRBV6-3	TGTGCCAGCAGTGCCCGACAGAAACACACAGATACGCAGTATTTT	CASSARQKHTDTQYF
few	12	.	TRBJ1-2	TRBV20-1	TGCAGTGCTAGTGAGCCAGACTATGGCTACACCTTC	CSASEPDYGYTF
.	13	.	TRBJ1-1	TRBV6-5	TGTGCCAGCAGCACCAGGTGGAACGGTGAAGCTTTCTTT	CASSTRWNGEAFF
.	15	.	TRBJ2-7	TRBV3-1/TRBV3-2	TGTGCCAGCAGCCCTACAGGGAGAACCTCCTACGAGCAGTACTTC	CASSPTGRTSYEQYF
.	15	TRBD2	TRBJ2-5	TRBV9	TGTGCCAGCAGCGTTAGCGGGGGGGCCGGGGAGACCCAGTACTTC	CASSVSGGAGETQYF
.	15	TRBD1	TRBJ2-7	TRBV5-8	TGTGCCAGCAGCCCCGGGACAGGCCCAGGCGACGAGCAGTACTTC	CASSPGTGPGDEQYF
.	15	.	TRBJ1-1	TRBV18	TGTGCCAGCTCACGTTCGACAGGTCATAACACTGAAGCTTTCTTT	CASSRSTGHNTEAFF
.	15	.	TRBJ1-5	TRBV19	TGTGCCAGTAGTATAGTGGCCGGACTCAATCAGCCCCAGCATTTT	CASSIVAGLNQPQHF
large	14	.	TRBJ2-7	TRBV5-4	TGTGCCAGCAGCGAGAATCCTTACGCCTACGAGCAGTACTTC	CASSENPYAYEQYF
.	15	TRBD1	TRBJ2-1	TRBV7-9	TGTGCCAGCAGCTTAGGGACAGGGTGGGGCTATGAGCAGTTCTTC	CASSLGTGWGYEQFF
.	12	.	TRBJ2-1	TRBV6-5	TGTGCCAGCAGTACTACCTACAATGAGCAGTTCTTC	CASSTTYNEQFF
few	17	TRBD1	TRBJ1-1	TRBV7-9	TGTGCCAGCAGCTTCACCCAAGGGACAGGGAAGAACACTGAAGCTTTCTTT	CASSFTQGTGKNTEAFF
.	14	.	TRBJ1-1	TRBV18	TGTGCCAGCTCACCACCGTCGGTCGAGGCTGAAGCTTTCTTT	CASSPPSVEAEAFF
.	13	.	TRBJ1-1	TRBV30	TGTGCCTGGAGAGGGACAAGGAACACTGAAGCTTTCTTT	CAWRGTRNTEAFF
.	15	.	TRBJ2-7	TRBV6-5	TGTGCCAGCAGACAGGACGATCTTAGCTCCTACGAGCAGTACTTC	CASRQDDLSSYEQYF
.	15	TRBD1	TRBJ2-7	TRBV5-6	TGTGCCAGCAGCTTGATAGGACAGGGGATAGGCGAGCAGTACTTC	CASSLIGQGIGEQYF
.	13	TRBD1	TRBJ1-6	TRBV2	TGTGCCAGCAGGGGGACAGGGGAGTCACCCCTCCACTTT	CASRGTGESPLHF
.	13	.	TRBJ1-5	TRBV12-5	TGTGCTAGTGGTTTGGGGGGGGACCAGCCCCAGCATTTT	CASGLGGDQPQHF
.	16	.	TRBJ1-3	TRBV25-1	TGTGCCAGCAGTGAACTCGCCCTAGGCTCTGGAAACACCATATATTTT	CASSELALGSGNTIYF
.	16	TRBD1	TRBJ2-7	TRBV18	TGTGCCAGCTCACCAAGGACAGGGAACTCCCACTACGAGCAGTACTTC	CASSPRTGNSHYEQYF
.	18	.	TRBJ2-6	TRBV10-2	TGCGCCAGCAGTGAGTGGGGCAGGCGTAGCTCTGGGGCCAACGTCCTGACTTTC	CASSEWGRRSSGANVLTF
.	16	TRBD1	TRBJ2-6	TRBV5-8	TGTGCCAGCAGCTTGGACAGGGGCGGTGGGGCCAACGTCCTGACTTTC	CASSLDRGGGANVLTF
.	14	.	TRBJ1-3	TRBV7-2	TGTGCCAGCAGCCCTGGGAGGGTTGGAAACACCATATATTTT	CASSPGRVGNTIYF
.	13	.	TRBJ1-2	TRBV27	TGTGCCAGCAGTATCCAGGGGATCTATGGCTACACCTTC	CASSIQGIYGYTF
once	13	.	TRBJ1-1	TRBV3-1/TRBV3-2	TGTGCCAGCAGCCAGGGTCAAGGCAGGGAAGCTTTCTTT	CASSQGQGREAFF
.	13	.	TRBJ2-1	TRBV5-1	TGCGCCAGCAGCTTGGTAACTACGGATGAGCAGTTCTTC	CASSLVTTDEQFF